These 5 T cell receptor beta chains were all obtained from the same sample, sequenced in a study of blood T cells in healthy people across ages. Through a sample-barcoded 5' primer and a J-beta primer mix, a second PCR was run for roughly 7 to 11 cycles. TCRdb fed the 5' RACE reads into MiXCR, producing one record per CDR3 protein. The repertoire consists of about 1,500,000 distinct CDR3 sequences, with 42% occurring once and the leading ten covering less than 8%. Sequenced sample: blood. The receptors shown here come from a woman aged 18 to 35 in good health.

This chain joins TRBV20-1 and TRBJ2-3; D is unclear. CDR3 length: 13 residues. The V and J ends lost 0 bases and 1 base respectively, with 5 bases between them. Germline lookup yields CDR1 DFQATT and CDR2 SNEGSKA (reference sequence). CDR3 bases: TGCAGTGCTAGAGATGTTGGCACAGATACGCAGTATTTT. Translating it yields CSARDVGTDTQYF.

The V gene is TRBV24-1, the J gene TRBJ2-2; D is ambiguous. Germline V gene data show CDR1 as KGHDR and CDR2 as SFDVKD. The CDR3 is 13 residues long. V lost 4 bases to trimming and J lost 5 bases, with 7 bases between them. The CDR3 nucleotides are TGTGCCACCAGTGAGGCTGGGACCGGGGAGCTGTTTTTT. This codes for CATSEAGTGELFF.

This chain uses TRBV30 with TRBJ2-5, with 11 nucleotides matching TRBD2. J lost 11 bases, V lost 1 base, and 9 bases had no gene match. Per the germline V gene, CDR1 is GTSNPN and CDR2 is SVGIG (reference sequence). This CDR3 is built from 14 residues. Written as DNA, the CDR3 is TGTGCCTGGAGTGAGTCGGCTAGCGGGAGGAAGCAGTACTTC. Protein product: CAWSESASGRKQYF. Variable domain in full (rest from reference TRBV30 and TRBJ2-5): SQTIHQWPATLVQPVGSPLSLECTVEGTSNPNLYWYRQAAGRGLQLLFYSVGIGQISSEVPQNLSASRPQDRQFILSSKKLLLSDSGFYLCAWSESASGRKQYFGPGTRLLVL.

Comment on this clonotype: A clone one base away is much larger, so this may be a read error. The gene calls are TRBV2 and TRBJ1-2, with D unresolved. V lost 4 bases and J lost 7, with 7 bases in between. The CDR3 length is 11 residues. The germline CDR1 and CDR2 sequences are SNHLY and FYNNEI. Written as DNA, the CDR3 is TGTGCCAGCAGTGTGAGCTGTGGCTACACCTTC. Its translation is CASSVSCGYTF.

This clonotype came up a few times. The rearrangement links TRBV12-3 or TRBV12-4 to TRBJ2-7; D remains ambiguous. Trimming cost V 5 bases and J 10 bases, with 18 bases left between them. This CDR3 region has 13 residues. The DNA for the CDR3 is TGTGCCAGCAGTAACCTCCCTGTGGTTGTCCAGTACTTC. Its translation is CASSNLPVVVQYF.